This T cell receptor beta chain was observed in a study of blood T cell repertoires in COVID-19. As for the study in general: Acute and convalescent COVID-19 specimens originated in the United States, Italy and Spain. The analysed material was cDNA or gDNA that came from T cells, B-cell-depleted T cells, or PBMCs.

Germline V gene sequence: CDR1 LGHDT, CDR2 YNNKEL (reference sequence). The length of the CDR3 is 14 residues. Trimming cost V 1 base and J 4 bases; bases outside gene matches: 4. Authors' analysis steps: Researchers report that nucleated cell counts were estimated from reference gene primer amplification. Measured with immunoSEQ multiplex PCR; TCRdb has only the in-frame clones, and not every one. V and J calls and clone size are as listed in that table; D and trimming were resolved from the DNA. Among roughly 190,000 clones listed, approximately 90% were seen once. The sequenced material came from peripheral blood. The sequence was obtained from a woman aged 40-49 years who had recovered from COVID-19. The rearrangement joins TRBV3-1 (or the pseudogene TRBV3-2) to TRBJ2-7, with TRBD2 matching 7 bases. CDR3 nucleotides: TGTGCCAGCAGCCAAGCTAGCGGCAGATACGAGCAGTACTTC. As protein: CASSQASGRYEQYF.